The 29 T cell receptor beta chains given below trace back to one sample, sequenced in a study of siplizumab effects on memory and regulatory T cells. Produced via immunoSEQ multiplex PCR; TCRdb's table is partial and in-frame only. The table lists under 70,000 clones, around 80% of them singletons. The material sequenced was memory CD4+ T cells sorted from blood. The receptors derive from a human donor in good health.

This clone was seen only a few times. The chain combines TRBV7-2 with TRBJ2-1; no definite D call. The V and J ends lost 4 bases and 3 bases respectively, with 4 bases between them. The CDR3 is 12 residues long. The germline CDR1 and CDR2 sequences are SGHTA and FQGNSA. CDR3 bases: TGTGCCAGCAGCTCCGGCTACAATGAGCAGTTCTTC. It is translated as CASSSGYNEQFF.

The V and J genes are TRBV5-6 and TRBJ1-1; TRBD1 aligns across 7 bases. CDR1 and CDR2 from the germline V gene are SGHDT and YYEEEE. There are 15 residues in the CDR3. V trimming: 0 bases; J trimming: 1 base; junction bases outside the gene matches: 3. Here the CDR3 DNA reads TGTGCCAGCAGCTTGGGGGACAGAACGAACACTGAAGCTTTCTTT. Protein product: CASSLGDRTNTEAFF.

This sequence joins TRBV4-1 and TRBJ2-3; no clear D. V was trimmed by 0 bases and J by 6 bases, leaving 10 bases between them. CDR3 length: 14 residues. Germline CDR1 and CDR2: MGHRA and YSYEKL. DNA for the CDR3: TGCGCCAGCAGCCAAGATTATACGAGCGATACGCAGTATTTT. This encodes CASSQDYTSDTQYF.

This chain joins TRBV5-1 and TRBJ2-1; TRBD1 might be the D (6 bases). CDR3 length: 13 amino acids. Germline-derived CDR1 and CDR2 are SGHRS and YFSETQ. V was pared by 4 bases and J by 10 bases, with 15 bases between. DNA of the CDR3: TGCGCCAGCAGCCCCACAGGGATGCTGGAGCAGTTCTTC. Amino acid sequence: CASSPTGMLEQFF.

The V gene is TRBV11-3, the J gene TRBJ2-5; 10 nucleotides line up with TRBD2. CDR1 is SGHNT and CDR2 is YENEEA in the germline V gene. Unmatched junction bases numbered 10, after V lost 5 bases and J lost 4 bases. The CDR3 is 16 amino acids. CDR3 residues: CASSPRTSGGRETQYF. Written as DNA, the CDR3 is TGTGCCAGCAGCCCTCGGACTAGCGGAGGTAGAGAGACCCAGTACTTC.

The CDR3 region is CASSRQISYNEQFF. The CDR3, as DNA: TGCGCCAGCAGTAGGCAAATCTCCTACAATGAGCAGTTCTTC. The rearrangement uses TRBV10-1 and TRBJ2-1, with D unclear. CDR1 and CDR2 (germline): WNHNN, SYGVQD (reference sequence). The CDR3 contains 14 residues. Trimming pared 5 bases from V and 0 bases from J, leaving 8 bases between.

The V and J genes are TRBV29-1 and TRBJ2-3; possible D gene TRBD2, 5 bases. Germline CDR1 is SQVTM and CDR2 is ANQGSEA. This CDR3 is 12 amino acids long. Trimming left V 7 bases short and J 4 bases short, with 12 bases between. In DNA, the CDR3 is TGCAGCGCCGGCGCGGGTCCAGATACGCAGTATTTT. It is translated as CSAGAGPDTQYF.

J is TRBJ1-2 and V is TRBV6-5, with D perhaps matching TRBD1 (6 bases). This CDR3 is 15 amino acids long. Germline CDR1 is MNHEY and CDR2 is SVGAGI. The V end lost 8 bases, the J end lost 4 bases, and 20 bases lay between the germline ends. DNA of the CDR3: TGTGCCAGCTCCCGGGACACCTCATGGAGCTATGGCTACACCTTC. This translates into CASSRDTSWSYGYTF.

The chain links TRBV7-9 to TRBJ2-2; a possible D gene is TRBD1 (5 bases). CDR1 is SEHNR, CDR2 FQNEAQ, per germline (reference sequence). Trimming left V 7 bases short and J 3 bases short, with 12 bases between. The CDR3 has 14 residues. The CDR3 DNA sequence: TGTGCCAGCACCCACGTGACAGACACCGGGGAGCTGTTTTTT. Translated: CASTHVTDTGELFF.

A single count supports this clone. The chain couples TRBV5-4 to TRBJ2-3; the match to TRBD1 covers 8 bases. CDR1 SGHNT and CDR2 YYREEE come from the germline V gene (reference sequence). The V and J ends lost 5 bases and 3 bases, in that order; junction bases with no gene match: 11. This CDR3 is 16 amino acids long. CDR3 protein: CASRFRSGGPTDTQYF. The CDR3 DNA follows: TGTGCCAGCAGGTTCCGGTCAGGGGGCCCAACAGATACGCAGTATTTT. Combining the CDR3 with reference TRBV5-4 and TRBJ2-3 gives the whole variable domain ETGVTQSPTHLIKTRGQQVTLRCSSQSGHNTVSWYQQALGQGPQFIFQYYREEENGRGNFPPRFSGLQFPNYSSELNVNALELDDSALYLCASRFRSGGPTDTQYFGPGTRLTVL.

The V and J genes are TRBV5-1 and TRBJ2-2, with D possibly TRBD2 on 5 matching bases. The CDR3 extends over 15 amino acids. Looked up from germline, CDR1 is SGHRS and CDR2 is YFSETQ. Trimming took off 0 bases at V and 5 bases at J, with 11 bases between the two ends. The chain's CDR3 is CASSLDTSGTGELFF. DNA for the CDR3: TGCGCCAGCAGCTTGGACACCTCGGGGACCGGGGAGCTGTTTTTT.

V usage is TRBV7-7 and J usage is TRBJ2-1; 11 bases map to TRBD2. Trimming took 5 bases from V and 4 from J; bases not matched to a gene: 4. The CDR3 consists of 15 residues. Germline loops: CDR1 SSHAT, CDR2 FNYEAQ (reference sequence). CDR3 in DNA: TGTGCCAGCAGCCCTAGCGGGGGGTGGTACAATGAGCAGTTCTTC. Translation: CASSPSGGWYNEQFF.

About this clone itself: The CDR3 does not end in the conserved phenylalanine or tryptophan, so this is likely a read error. The V call is TRBV7-8, the J call TRBJ1-5; a possible D gene is TRBD1 (6 bases). Germline V gene sequence: CDR1 SGHVS, CDR2 FQNEAQ. Trimming took off 6 bases at V and 3 bases at J, with 12 bases between the two ends. This CDR3 has 14 amino acids. DNA for the CDR3: TGTGCCAGCAGTCAGGACAGCCTCAATCAGCCCCAGCATCTT. The encoded protein is CASSQDSLNQPQHL.

The chain carries TRBV10-2 and TRBJ1-2; the D is unclear. V was pared by 2 bases and J by 2 bases, with 9 bases between. The CDR3 runs 14 residues. The germline V gene encodes CDR1 WSHSY and CDR2 SAAADI. The CDR3 DNA is TGCGCCAGCAGTGAGCCCCTCGCCAACTATGGCTACACCTTC. Encoded protein: CASSEPLANYGYTF.

The chain links TRBV9 to TRBJ2-1, with no clear D. Germline V gene sequence: CDR1 SGDLS, CDR2 YYNGEE. This CDR3 comprises 13 residues. V lost 4 bases to trimming and J lost 6 bases, with 11 bases between them. CDR3 nucleotides: TGTGCCAGCAGCCACTTAAAATCCAATGAGCAGTTCTTC. It codes for CASSHLKSNEQFF.

There are a few counts of this clone. The chain couples TRBV28 to TRBJ2-3; 9 nucleotides line up with TRBD2. J was trimmed by 6 bases and V by 6 bases; bases with no gene match: 10. Germline-derived CDR1 and CDR2 are MDHEN and SYDVKM. There are 15 residues in the CDR3. This CDR3 is CASSLIAGAGDTQYF. CDR3 DNA sequence: TGTGCCAGCAGCCTTATAGCGGGGGCGGGGGATACGCAGTATTTT.

For the CDR3, the DNA is TGTGCCAGTAGCGGGGGAGTCCTGCAGACCCAGTACTTC. This codes for CASSGGVLQTQYF. The V call is TRBV19, the J call TRBJ2-5, with a weak D call TRBD2 (6 bases). The CDR3 covers 13 residues. V gave up 6 bases and J gave up 6 bases, with 14 bases separating them. Germline V gives CDR1 LNHDA, CDR2 SQIVND (reference sequence).

This clone was recorded only once. The CDR3 DNA is TGTGCCAGCAGCTTAAACAGTGCGAATGAAAAACTGTTTTTT. Amino acids: CASSLNSANEKLFF. This chain uses TRBV7-9 with TRBJ1-4; D is uncertain. This CDR3 region has 14 residues. In germline, CDR1 is SEHNR, CDR2 FQNEAQ (reference sequence). V was cut by 2 bases and J by 5 bases, with 9 bases left in between.

CDR3 loop: CASSNLQETQYF. CDR3 DNA sequence: TGTGCCAGTAGTAACCTACAAGAGACCCAGTACTTC. This sequence joins TRBV19 and TRBJ2-5, with D unresolved. The CDR3 spans 12 residues. Germline V CDR1 and CDR2: LNHDA, SQIVND (reference sequence). V lost 4 bases, J lost 2 bases, and 5 bases lay in between.

This chain links TRBV29-1 with TRBJ2-5; D unresolved. With 5 bases removed from V and 6 bases from J, the gap between germline ends came to 10 bases. In germline, CDR1 is SQVTM, CDR2 ANQGSEA. This CDR3 spans 11 amino acids. As DNA, the CDR3 is TGCAGCGTTTTCTATAGGAAGACCCAGTACTTC. As protein: CSVFYRKTQYF.

The V call is TRBV7-3, the J call TRBJ1-1; no clear D gene. The CDR3 contains 12 residues. The V end was cut by 2 bases, the J end by 5 bases, with 6 bases between. Germline CDR1 and CDR2: SGHTA and FQGTGA. CDR3 DNA sequence: TGTGCCAGCAGCTTAGTACGGACTGAAGCTTTCTTT. Its translation is CASSLVRTEAFF.

The sample holds a few counts of this clone. V gene TRBV5-1 combines with J gene TRBJ2-7, with a tentative D call TRBD2 (6 bases). The CDR3 covers 15 residues. V was cut by 0 bases and J by 2 bases, with 12 bases left in between. Germline values: CDR1 SGHRS, CDR2 YFSETQ. In DNA form, the CDR3 reads TGCGCCAGCAGCTTGGAGGCGGGGCAAACCTACGAGCAGTACTTC. Translation: CASSLEAGQTYEQYF.

The rearrangement joins TRBV7-9 to TRBJ1-4; the D is unclear. This CDR3 spans 15 amino acids. The germline CDR1 and CDR2 sequences are SEHNR and FQNEAQ (reference sequence). V was pared by 7 bases and J by 4 bases, with 16 bases between. DNA for the CDR3: TGTGCCAGCACTCTTAGGTGGGCCGATAATGAAAAACTGTTTTTT. Translation: CASTLRWADNEKLFF. The variable domain in full, with the rest retrieved from reference TRBV7-9 and TRBJ1-4, is DTGVSQNPRHKITKRGQNVTFRCDPISEHNRLYWYRQTLGQGPEFLTYFQNEAQLEKSRLLSDRFSAERPKGSFSTLEIQRTEQGDSAMYLCASTLRWADNEKLFFGSGTQLSVL.

In this sample, this clone turned up a few times. This rearrangement joins TRBV30 to TRBJ1-1; a weak D match, TRBD1 (6 bases). This CDR3 contains 13 residues. V was clipped by 6 bases and J by 4 bases, with 15 bases between them. Germline CDR1 is GTSNPN and CDR2 is SVGIG (reference sequence). CDR3 sequence reads: CACDFKDSTEAFF. The DNA for the CDR3 is TGTGCCTGTGATTTTAAGGACAGCACTGAAGCTTTCTTT.

With regard to this clone: The germline gene is not matched at one end of the junction; a read error may be the cause. The chain employs TRBV11-1 and TRBJ2-5; D uncertain. The germline gives CDR1 SGHAT, CDR2 FQDESV (reference sequence). This CDR3 spans 11 amino acids. The CDR3 here is CASRLGETQYF. CDR3 sequence (DNA): TGTGCCAGCAGATTAGGGGAGACCCAGTACTTC.

The chain uses TRBV6-6 and TRBJ2-5; possibly TRBD2 for D (6 bases). This CDR3 has 15 amino acids. Deletions cut 2 bases from V and 1 base from J, with 11 bases between. CDR1 and CDR2 (germline): MNHNY, SVGAGI (reference sequence). Written as DNA, the CDR3 is TGTGCCAGCAGTTACGGAGGGATTGCCCAAGAGACCCAGTACTTC. It encodes CASSYGGIAQETQYF.

The rearrangement joins TRBV30 to TRBJ1-4; maybe TRBD1 (5 bases). The CDR3 has 14 amino acids. Trimming took off 2 bases at V and 4 bases at J, with 11 bases between the two ends. Germline V gives CDR1 GTSNPN, CDR2 SVGIG (reference sequence). The DNA for the CDR3 is TGTGCCTGGAGTCAGGGAGCAATTAATGAAAAACTGTTTTTT. The encoded protein is CAWSQGAINEKLFF.

The rearrangement uses TRBV7-8 and TRBJ1-2; the match to TRBD1 covers 8 bases. This CDR3 has 12 amino acids. Per the germline V gene, CDR1 is SGHVS and CDR2 is FQNEAQ. Losses at the gene ends were 5 bases for V and 7 bases for J; bases not matched to a gene: 3. CDR3 sequence: CASSPDRAGYTF. In nucleotides, the CDR3 is TGTGCCAGCAGCCCGGACAGGGCTGGCTACACCTTC. Filled out from reference TRBV7-8 and TRBJ1-2, the complete variable domain reads GAGVSQSPRYKVAKRGQDVALRCDPISGHVSLFWYQQALGQGPEFLTYFQNEAQLDKSGLPSDRFFAERPEGSVSTLKIQRTQQEDSAVYLCASSPDRAGYTFGSGTRLTVV.

The chain couples TRBV12-5 to TRBJ2-5; TRBD2 aligns across 7 bases. Germline CDR1 is LGHNT and CDR2 is FRNRAP. The CDR3 totals 16 residues. After removal of 1 base from V and 5 bases from J, the junction contained 10 bases not matched to a gene. This CDR3 reads CASGLGSGGPTETQYF. CDR3 bases: TGTGCTAGTGGTTTGGGTTCGGGGGGACCCACGGAGACCCAGTACTTC.